The next 2 T cell receptor beta chains were all read from a single sample in a study of blood T cell repertoires in COVID-19. Sequenced by immunoSEQ multiplex PCR; TCRdb stores in-frame clones only, minus some. The sample includes a few hundred thousand clones, approximately 90% seen only once; the top ten take 3.5% to 4.5%. The sequenced sample consisted of peripheral blood. All receptors derive from a man in his 60s who had recovered from COVID-19.

V and J are TRBV2 and TRBJ1-3; the match to TRBD1 covers 8 bases. The CDR3 has 12 residues. Germline CDR1 and CDR2: SNHLY and FYNNEI. V lost 6 bases to trimming and J lost 8 bases; unmatched junction nucleotides: 3. The CDR3 spells CASRDRVHTIYF. The CDR3 coding sequence is TGTGCCAGCAGGGACAGGGTTCACACCATATATTTT.

This clone was seen just once. The CDR3 here is CASSFGRGLGEQYF. In DNA form, the CDR3 reads TGTGCCAGCAGCTTCGGCAGGGGGCTAGGCGAGCAGTACTTC. This chain uses TRBV7-2 with TRBJ2-7; 8 nucleotides agree with TRBD1. The CDR3 is 14 residues long. J lost 6 bases, V lost 3 bases, and 7 bases had no gene match. Germline CDR1 is SGHTA and CDR2 is FQGNSA.